What follows are 23 T cell receptor beta chains derived from one specimen sequenced in a study of response to subunit inactivated influenza vaccine. TCRdb independently ran MiXCR on the RT-PCR reads; one entry per CDR3 protein. Of 700,000 to 900,000 distinct CDR3 sequences listed, approximately 21% are singletons. The specimen was PBMCs from blood, collected roughly 5 days after vaccination. Source of these receptors: a man aged 45 to 65 who received an inactivated influenza vaccine.

The chain combines TRBV6-5 with TRBJ2-1, with D maybe TRBD2 (6 bases). Germline CDR1 is MNHEY and CDR2 is SVGAGI. This CDR3 is 12 amino acids long. V gave up 7 bases and J gave up 7 bases, with 11 bases separating them. The CDR3 protein is CASTAGRNEQFF. The DNA for the CDR3 is TGTGCCAGCACTGCGGGGAGGAATGAGCAGTTCTTC.

In its sample, this clonotype was seen many times. The chain uses TRBV24-1 and TRBJ2-7; a possible D gene is TRBD2 (6 bases). Trimming removed 2 bases at V and 5 bases at J, with 12 bases between. CDR3 size: 14 residues. The V gene's germline CDR1 is KGHDR and CDR2 SFDVKD. The chain's CDR3 is CATSDSFGGNEQYF. In nucleotides, the CDR3 is TGTGCCACCAGTGATTCTTTCGGGGGTAACGAGCAGTACTTC.

The V call is TRBV3-1, the J call TRBJ2-1, with D possibly TRBD1 on 6 matching bases. Germline values: CDR1 LGHDT, CDR2 YNNKEL (reference sequence). Trimming shortened V by 4 bases and J by 1 base, and 11 bases separated the two germline ends. CDR3 length equals 15 residues. CDR3 in amino acids: CASSLYQGSYNEQFF. CDR3 nucleotides: TGTGCCAGCAGCCTCTACCAGGGGTCCTACAATGAGCAGTTCTTC.

In its sample, this clonotype was seen once. This chain links TRBV5-1 with TRBJ1-2; tentatively, D is TRBD1 (6 bases). CDR1 is SGHRS, CDR2 YFSETQ, per germline. Trimming took off 3 bases at V and 1 base at J, with 13 bases between the two ends. CDR3 length: 15 residues. The CDR3 DNA is TGCGCCAGCAGCTGGAGGGCACAGGGTAACTATGGCTACACCTTC. Translation gives CASSWRAQGNYGYTF.

This clonotype was counted a few times. This chain joins TRBV20-1 and TRBJ2-3; tentatively, D is TRBD1 or TRBD2 (5 bases each). Germline CDR1 and CDR2: DFQATT and SNEGSKA (reference sequence). Trimming shortened V by 4 bases and J by 0 bases, and 11 bases separated the two germline ends. This CDR3 is 14 amino acids long. The CDR3 protein is CSAKRGGSTDTQYF. The CDR3 coding sequence is TGCAGTGCTAAAAGGGGCGGGAGCACAGATACGCAGTATTTT.

The chain uses TRBV3-1 and TRBJ1-2; 9 bases agree with TRBD1. Per germline, CDR1 LGHDT and CDR2 YNNKEL (reference sequence). The J segment lost 3 bases and the V segment lost 4 bases, leaving 6 bases of the junction unmatched. The CDR3 has 15 residues. CDR3 coding DNA: TGTGCCAGCAGCCCGACAGGGGGAGACTACTATGGCTACACCTTC. It translates to CASSPTGGDYYGYTF. The complete variable domain, with remaining parts taken from reference TRBV3-1 and TRBJ1-2, reads DTAVSQTPKYLVTQMGNDKSIKCEQNLGHDTMYWYKQDSKKFLKIMFSYNNKELIINETVPNRFSPKSPDKAHLNLHINSLELGDSAVYFCASSPTGGDYYGYTFGSGTRLTVV.

The V and J genes are TRBV25-1 and TRBJ2-7, with D tentatively TRBD1 or TRBD2 (6 bases each). This CDR3 has 13 residues. With 4 bases removed from V and 6 bases from J, the gap between germline ends came to 13 bases. The germline gives CDR1 MGHDK, CDR2 SYGVNS. CDR3 nucleotides: TGTGCCAGCAGTGTATTTGGGGGGCGCGAGCAGTACTTC. Amino acids: CASSVFGGREQYF.

J is TRBJ2-6 and V is TRBV4-1; 10 positions agree with TRBD2. Germline CDR1 and CDR2: MGHRA and YSYEKL. The CDR3 totals 20 residues. V trimming: 0 bases; J trimming: 0 bases; junction bases outside the gene matches: 8. For the CDR3, the DNA is TGCGCCAGCAGCCAAGACGAGCGGGAGGGCCCTAACTCTGGGGCCAACGTCCTGACTTTC. Its protein is CASSQDEREGPNSGANVLTF.

The sample holds a few counts of this clonotype. V gene TRBV12-3 or TRBV12-4 combines with J gene TRBJ2-7, with D perhaps TRBD1 or TRBD2 (5 bases each). The CDR3 has 14 amino acids. V was cut by 6 bases and J by 7 bases, with 19 bases left in between. CDR3 amino acids: CASRTTGQPSEQYF. The CDR3, as DNA: TGTGCCAGCAGGACCACGGGGCAGCCATCAGAGCAGTACTTC.

This clonotype was detected a few times. V usage is TRBV20-1 and J usage is TRBJ2-7; D remains ambiguous. The CDR3 is made up of 12 amino acids. With 4 bases removed from V and 0 bases from J, the gap between germline ends came to 7 bases. Looked up from germline, CDR1 is DFQATT and CDR2 is SNEGSKA (reference sequence). CDR3 nucleotides: TGCAGTGCTAAGGAGAGCTCCTACGAGCAGTACTTC. Translating gives CSAKESSYEQYF.

CDR3 DNA sequence: TGTGCCAGCAGCGACAGGGTTCTTCAGCCCCAGCATTTT. Amino acid sequence: CASSDRVLQPQHF. The J gene is TRBJ1-5, the V gene TRBV6-1, with 7 positions matching TRBD1. V lost 6 bases, J lost 6 bases, and 5 bases stayed unmatched. The germline CDR1 and CDR2 sequences are MNHNS and SASEGT. The CDR3 has 13 amino acids.

The table lists this clonotype with a few counts. The chain carries TRBV20-1 and TRBJ2-3, with D possibly matching TRBD1 (6 bases). The CDR3 has 14 residues. From germline, CDR1 is DFQATT and CDR2 SNEGSKA (reference sequence). The V end lost 1 base, the J end lost 0 bases, and 8 bases lay between the germline ends. The CDR3: CSARARGSTDTQYF. The CDR3, as DNA: TGCAGTGCTAGAGCCAGGGGAAGCACAGATACGCAGTATTTT.

The gene calls are TRBV20-1 and TRBJ2-1, with 9 bases lining up with TRBD1. CDR3 length equals 17 residues. The germline V gene has CDR1 DFQATT and CDR2 SNEGSKA (reference sequence). V lost 6 bases, J lost 7 bases, and 19 bases stayed unmatched. The CDR3 coding sequence is TGCAGTGCCCTTGGGGGACAGGGCGATTTGCCAAGGAATGAGCAGTTCTTC. Amino acid sequence: CSALGGQGDLPRNEQFF.

The chain combines TRBV28 with TRBJ2-1, with D possibly matching TRBD2 (6 bases). CDR1 MDHEN and CDR2 SYDVKM come from the germline V gene. V was pared by 3 bases and J by 10 bases, with 16 bases between. The CDR3 loop spans 14 amino acids. CDR3 sequence reads: CASSLYSAGMEQFF. DNA for the CDR3: TGTGCCAGCAGTTTGTATTCGGCGGGAATGGAGCAGTTCTTC.

The chain combines TRBV7-9 with TRBJ2-7, with 8 nucleotides matching TRBD1. This CDR3 region has 16 residues. Looked up from germline, CDR1 is SEHNR and CDR2 is FQNEAQ (reference sequence). The V and J ends lost 5 bases and 3 bases, in that order; junction bases with no gene match: 12. CDR3 protein: CASSIRQGTYLYEQYF. CDR3 bases: TGTGCCAGCAGCATAAGACAGGGGACCTACCTCTACGAGCAGTACTTC.

V usage is TRBV6-6 and J usage is TRBJ2-7; D gene unclear. The CDR3 runs to 13 residues. Per the germline V gene, CDR1 is MNHNY and CDR2 is SVGAGI (reference sequence). V lost 3 bases and J 0 bases, leaving 6 bases between the germline ends. The CDR3 region has the DNA TGTGCCAGCAGTTATCTCGTCTCCTACGAGCAGTACTTC. Translating gives CASSYLVSYEQYF.

This chain links TRBV5-5 with TRBJ1-2; perhaps TRBD1 as D (5 bases). V lost 4 bases to trimming and J lost 1 base, with 14 bases between them. CDR1 SGHKS and CDR2 YYEKEE come from the germline V gene (reference sequence). The CDR3 has 15 amino acids. The CDR3 DNA reads TGTGCCAGCAGCCGTCGTGAGGGGATTAACTATGGCTACACCTTC. Its protein is CASSRREGINYGYTF.

This clonotype has a handful of counts. The J gene is TRBJ2-4, the V gene TRBV10-3; the D gene is possibly TRBD2 (5 bases). Trimming removed 6 bases from V and 3 bases from J, with 6 bases in between. This CDR3 has 12 residues. CDR1 and CDR2 from the germline V gene are ENHRY and SYGVKD. The DNA of the CDR3 is TGTGCCATCAGCGGGGACAAAAACATTCAGTACTTC. Protein product: CAISGDKNIQYF.

The chain employs TRBV7-2 and TRBJ1-2, with 7 bases lining up with TRBD1. Germline CDR1 SGHTA, CDR2 FQGNSA. The CDR3 runs 17 residues. Unmatched junction bases numbered 13, after V lost 1 base and J lost 5 bases. The CDR3, as DNA: TGTGCCAGCAGCTTAGGCTTCGCAGAGGGACAGATTTATGGCTACACCTTC. Its translation: CASSLGFAEGQIYGYTF.

J is TRBJ2-5 and V is TRBV12-3 or TRBV12-4; tentative D call: TRBD2 (5 bases). The CDR3 is made up of 13 amino acids. Trimming stripped 6 bases from V and 1 base from J, with 9 bases between. The CDR3 region is CASSSTTQETQYF. The CDR3 DNA reads TGTGCCAGCAGCTCGACTACCCAAGAGACCCAGTACTTC.

This clonotype was seen only a few times. This chain uses TRBV3-1 with TRBJ2-1; D is unresolved. V was clipped by 4 bases and J by 6 bases, with 16 bases between them. The CDR3 has 15 amino acids. Germline assignment: CDR1 LGHDT and CDR2 YNNKEL (reference sequence). CDR3 amino acids: CASSPLGSFINEQFF. The CDR3 DNA is TGTGCCAGCAGCCCTCTAGGTTCGTTCATCAATGAGCAGTTCTTC.

This clonotype was counted between two and nine times. CDR3 DNA: TGTGCCAGCAAGAATCAGGGGGACCCCTTCCTGGAGCAGTACTTC. It translates to CASKNQGDPFLEQYF. V is TRBV6-1 and J is TRBJ2-7, with TRBD1 matching over 7 bases. The CDR3 spans 15 residues. V gave up 7 bases and J gave up 7 bases; unmatched junction bases: 16. Looked up from germline, CDR1 is MNHNS and CDR2 is SASEGT.

V gene TRBV6-2 or TRBV6-3 combines with J gene TRBJ2-3; TRBD2 matches 9 bases. Germline CDR1 MNHEY, CDR2 SVGEGT. This CDR3 is 16 amino acids long. With V trimmed by 4 bases and J by 4 bases, 9 bases remained unmatched. The CDR3 DNA is TGTGCCAGCAGTTCCTCAGGGACTAGCATCGCAGATACGCAGTATTTT. This sequence encodes CASSSSGTSIADTQYF.